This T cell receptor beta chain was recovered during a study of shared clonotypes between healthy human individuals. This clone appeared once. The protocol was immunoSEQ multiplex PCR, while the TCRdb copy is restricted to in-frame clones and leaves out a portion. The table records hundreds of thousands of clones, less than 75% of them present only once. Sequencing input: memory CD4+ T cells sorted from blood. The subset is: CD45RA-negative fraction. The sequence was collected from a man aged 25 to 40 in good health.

The CDR3: CASSHIRAGEAFF. In nucleotides, the CDR3 is TGCGCCAGCAGCCATATCCGGGCAGGCGAAGCTTTCTTT. V gene TRBV4-3 combines with J gene TRBJ1-1; D is unclear. This CDR3 is 13 amino acids long. V lost 3 bases, J lost 8 bases, and 13 bases lay in between. Per germline, CDR1 LGHNA and CDR2 YSLEER.